The 17 T cell receptor beta chains below all came from one sample that was sequenced in a study of blood T cell repertoires in COVID-19 (TCRdb year 2020). The receptor library was made with the immunoSEQ multiplex PCR assay. TCRdb carries this immuneACCESS record with in-frame sequences only. Its versions omit some clonotypes, under half of them owing to an unresolved V gene in the studies checked, with the rest unexplained. For this sample there are about 240,000 clones; approximately 88% appear just once. 2.6% of the sample is taken by the ten largest. The sequencing sample was made of PBMCs or T cells enriched from blood (not recorded which). These receptors were collected from a woman aged 30 to 39 with acute COVID-19.

The chain couples TRBV2 to TRBJ1-3; no clear D gene. The germline gives CDR1 SNHLY, CDR2 FYNNEI. Trimming took off 7 bases at V and 0 bases at J, with 13 bases between the two ends. There are 15 residues in the CDR3. CDR3 protein: CASIPRTDSGNTIYF. The CDR3 DNA reads as TGTGCCAGCATTCCTAGGACTGACTCTGGAAACACCATATATTTT.

V is TRBV4-1 and J is TRBJ1-2, with 9 bases fitting TRBD1. The length of the CDR3 is 14 residues. Germline V lookup: CDR1 MGHRA, CDR2 YSYEKL. With 4 bases clipped from V and 6 bases from J, the junction kept 6 bases outside the gene matches. CDR3 sequence: CASSLQGAPNGYTF. The CDR3, as DNA: TGCGCCAGCAGCCTACAGGGGGCGCCTAATGGCTACACCTTC.

The chain is built from TRBV11-2 and TRBJ1-1, with 8 bases aligning to TRBD1. The CDR3 spans 14 residues. Trimming cost V 5 bases and J 5 bases; bases outside gene matches: 7. Germline V CDR1 and CDR2: SGHAT, FQNNGV. CDR3 in amino acids: CASSTRTGRTEAFF. For the CDR3, the DNA is TGTGCCAGCAGCACTCGGACAGGGCGAACTGAAGCTTTCTTT.

CDR3 nucleotides: TGTGCCAGCAGCGGGCGCTGGAGGGAAGAGACCCAGTACTTC. Protein: CASSGRWREETQYF. The chain recombines TRBV7-6 with TRBJ2-5; tentatively, D is TRBD2 (6 bases). The CDR3 length is 14 residues. The germline V gene encodes CDR1 SGHVS and CDR2 FNYEAQ. The V end lost 5 bases, the J end lost 3 bases, and 13 bases lay between the germline ends.

The gene calls are TRBV24-1 and TRBJ2-1, with 8 bases fitting TRBD2. J was trimmed by 5 bases and V by 8 bases; bases with no gene match: 7. The germline V gene has CDR1 KGHDR and CDR2 SFDVKD. The CDR3 has 14 amino acids. CDR3 nucleotide sequence: TGTGCCACCATACCCAGCGGGGGTGACAATGAGCAGTTCTTC. This codes for CATIPSGGDNEQFF.

This chain connects TRBV12-3 or TRBV12-4 to TRBJ2-5; 10 positions agree with TRBD2. With 7 bases clipped from V and 4 bases from J, the junction kept 3 bases outside the gene matches. The CDR3 has 13 amino acids. DNA of the CDR3: TGTGCCAGCAAAGTAGCGGGGGGAGAGACCCAGTACTTC. Translating gives CASKVAGGETQYF.

The chain carries TRBV11-3 and TRBJ2-5; 8 bases match TRBD2. The junction had 8 bases not matched to a gene; V was cut back by 5 bases and J by 0 bases. The germline V gene has CDR1 SGHNT and CDR2 YENEEA. This CDR3 region has 16 residues. The CDR3 region is CASSTSSGANQETQYF. The CDR3 bases are TGTGCCAGCAGCACAAGTAGCGGGGCGAACCAAGAGACCCAGTACTTC.

The gene calls are TRBV5-1 and TRBJ2-1; 7 positions agree with TRBD1. From germline, CDR1 is SGHRS and CDR2 YFSETQ. The CDR3 contains 15 residues. V lost 1 base, J lost 9 bases, and 10 bases stayed unmatched. The CDR3 DNA reads as TGCGCCAGCAGCTTGATCAGTAGACAGGGTCGTGAGCAGTTCTTC. It encodes CASSLISRQGREQFF.

This chain uses TRBV10-1 with TRBJ2-5; D perhaps matches TRBD2 (5 bases). The CDR3 contains 14 residues. The V gene's germline CDR1 is WNHNN and CDR2 SYGVQD (reference sequence). Trimming removed 3 bases from V and 1 base from J, with 9 bases in between. CDR3 nucleotide sequence: TGCGCCAGCAGTGACCGGGGAGTCCAAGAGACCCAGTACTTC. The encoded protein is CASSDRGVQETQYF.

The V and J genes are TRBV6-1 and TRBJ1-2; D not resolved. There are 14 residues in the CDR3. The V end lost 1 base, the J end lost 2 bases, and 8 bases lay between the germline ends. Germline V gene lookup returns CDR1 MNHNS and CDR2 SASEGT. CDR3 protein: CASSEVDANYGYTF. The CDR3 coding sequence is TGTGCCAGCAGTGAAGTAGATGCGAACTATGGCTACACCTTC.

The gene calls are TRBV7-2 and TRBJ2-5; 12 nucleotides align to TRBD2. The CDR3 consists of 17 residues. Trimming removed 4 bases from V and 4 bases from J; junction bases left unmatched: 10. Germline CDR1 reads SGHTA; CDR2 reads FQGNSA. CDR3 DNA sequence: TGTGCCAGCAGCTCCTCCCTAGCGGGGGGGCCGGGAGAGACCCAGTACTTC. This gives the protein CASSSSLAGGPGETQYF.

This chain connects TRBV13 to TRBJ2-2; 7 bases line up with TRBD1. The junction had 7 bases not matched to a gene; V was cut back by 4 bases and J by 2 bases. CDR3 length: 16 amino acids. The germline V gene has CDR1 PRHDT and CDR2 FYEKMQ (reference sequence). CDR3 DNA: TGTGCCAGCAGCTGGGCCGGGACAGAAAACACCGGGGAGCTGTTTTTT. Protein sequence: CASSWAGTENTGELFF.

The rearrangement uses TRBV6-1 and TRBJ1-4, with D hard to call. The CDR3 loop spans 17 amino acids. Germline V gene data show CDR1 as MNHNS and CDR2 as SASEGT. Trimming took 1 base from V and 2 from J, leaving 14 bases between them. The CDR3 sequence is CASSEGLSTGTNEKLFF. Here the CDR3 DNA reads TGTGCCAGCAGTGAAGGTCTGTCTACGGGGACTAATGAAAAACTGTTTTTT.

The chain has TRBV9 and TRBJ2-7, with TRBD1 matching over 9 bases. The CDR3 contains 14 residues. The germline V gene has CDR1 SGDLS and CDR2 YYNGEE. Trimming cost V 3 bases and J 4 bases; bases outside gene matches: 5. The CDR3 DNA reads as TGTGCCAGCAGCGATGGGACAGGGTTATACGAGCAGTACTTC. Its translation is CASSDGTGLYEQYF.

This chain links TRBV4-1 with TRBJ1-1, with unresolved D. The germline gives CDR1 MGHRA, CDR2 YSYEKL. This CDR3 is 16 amino acids long. Trimming pared 1 base from V and 2 bases from J, leaving 14 bases between. The DNA of the CDR3 is TGCGCCAGCAGCCAAGTATGGGGAGACACTAACACTGAAGCTTTCTTT. This sequence encodes CASSQVWGDTNTEAFF.

This chain links TRBV10-3 with TRBJ2-5, with 7 bases identical to TRBD1. This CDR3 is 14 amino acids long. The germline gives CDR1 ENHRY, CDR2 SYGVKD. The ends lost 3 bases at V and 1 base at J; junction bases unmatched: 2. CDR3 residues: CAISDDRAQETQYF. DNA of the CDR3: TGTGCCATCAGTGACGACAGGGCCCAAGAGACCCAGTACTTC.

This chain links TRBV27 with TRBJ1-6; tentative D call: TRBD1 (6 bases). Germline lookup yields CDR1 MNHEY and CDR2 SMNVEV (reference sequence). Deletions cut 5 bases from V and 10 bases from J, with 15 bases between. The CDR3 contains 14 residues. The CDR3 region is CASSAQGSHSPLHF. The CDR3 DNA reads TGTGCCAGCAGTGCACAGGGATCGCACTCACCCCTCCACTTT.